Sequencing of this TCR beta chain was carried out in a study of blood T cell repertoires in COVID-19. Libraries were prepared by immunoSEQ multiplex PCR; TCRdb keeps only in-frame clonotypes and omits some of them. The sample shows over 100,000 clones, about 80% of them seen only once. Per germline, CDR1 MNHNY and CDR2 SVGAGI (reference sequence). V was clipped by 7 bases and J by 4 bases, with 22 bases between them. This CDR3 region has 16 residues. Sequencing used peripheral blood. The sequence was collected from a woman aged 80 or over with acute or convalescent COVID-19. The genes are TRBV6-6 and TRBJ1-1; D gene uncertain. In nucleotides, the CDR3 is TGTGCCAGCATTCAAAGTTATACACGTCTTTTCACTGAAGCTTTCTTT. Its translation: CASIQSYTRLFTEAFF.